This T cell receptor beta chain stems from a study of regulatory T cells in long-lasting Graves disease. This clonotype turned up a few times. Time point denoted: newly diagnosed GD, antithyroid drugs for less than 3 months. The authors made the TCR library using RNA they extracted from PBMCs. The CDR3 is 16 residues long. V was shortened by 3 bases and J by 7 bases, with 17 bases between the two germline ends. Per the germline V gene, CDR1 is KGHDR and CDR2 is SFDVKD. Researchers made TCR beta libraries by using iRepertoire HTBI primers and running Arm-PCR on CDR3 regions. Via MiXCR, TCRdb re-called the multiplex PCR reads, giving one row per CDR3 protein. The sample has about 240,000 distinct CDR3 sequences, 20% to 25% seen once; the top ten hold approximately 15%.

This specimen consisted of peripheral blood mononuclear cells (PBMCs), obtained at new diagnosis, from a patient treated with antithyroid drugs. The chain recombines TRBV24-1 with TRBJ1-4; no definite D call. This TCR was recovered from a female donor with Graves disease. The DNA of the CDR3 is TGTGCCACCAGTGATCCTTCTTTTTTGGGTGGTGAAAAACTGTTTTTT. Translation gives CATSDPSFLGGEKLFF.